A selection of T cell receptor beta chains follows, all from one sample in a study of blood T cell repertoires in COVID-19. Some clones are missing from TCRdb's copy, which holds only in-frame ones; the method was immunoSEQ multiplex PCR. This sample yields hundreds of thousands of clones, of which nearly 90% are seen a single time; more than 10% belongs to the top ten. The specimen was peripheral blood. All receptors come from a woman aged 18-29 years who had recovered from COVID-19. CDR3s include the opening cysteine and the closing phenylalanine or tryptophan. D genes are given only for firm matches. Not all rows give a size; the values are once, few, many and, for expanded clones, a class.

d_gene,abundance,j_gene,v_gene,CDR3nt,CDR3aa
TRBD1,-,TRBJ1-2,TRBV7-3,TGTGCCAGCAGCTCCACCGGGACAGGGGGACATGGCTACACCTTC,CASSSTGTGGHGYTF
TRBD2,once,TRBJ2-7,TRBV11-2,TGTGCCAGCAGCCCTGTTGTCCTAGCGGTCGGGGAGCAGTACTTC,CASSPVVLAVGEQYF
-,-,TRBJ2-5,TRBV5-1,TGCGCCAGCAGCTGGGGGCTGGGTAATAGAGAGACCCAGTACTTC,CASSWGLGNRETQYF
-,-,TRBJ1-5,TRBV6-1,TGTGCCAGCAGTGAAGCGGGTGGGGCACGGCAGCCCCAGCATTTT,CASSEAGGARQPQHF
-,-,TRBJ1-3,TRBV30,TGTGCCTGGAATAATTGGGCCGACTCTGGAAACACCATATATTTT,CAWNNWADSGNTIYF
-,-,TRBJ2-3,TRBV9,TGTGCCAGCAGCGAGTCGGGACTTAACACAGATACGCAGTATTTT,CASSESGLNTDTQYF
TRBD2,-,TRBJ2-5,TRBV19,TGTGCCAGTAGTCCAGCCAAGGGGCGGGAGAGGGAGACCCAGTACTTC,CASSPAKGRERETQYF
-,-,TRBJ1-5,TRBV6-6,TGTGCCAGCTTAGAACTTCGCCGGAGTCCTGGACAGCCCCAGCATTTT,CASLELRRSPGQPQHF
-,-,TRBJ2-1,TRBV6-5,TGTGCCAGCAGTTACTCTACTCAAACCTCATACAATGAGCAGTTCTTC,CASSYSTQTSYNEQFF
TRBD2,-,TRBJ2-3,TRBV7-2,TGTGCCAGCAGCTTAGACGGGAGGGCTTCAGATACGCAGTATTTT,CASSLDGRASDTQYF
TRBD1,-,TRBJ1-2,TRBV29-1,TGCAGCGTTTGGGCGGTGGACAGGGGATCTAACTATGGCTACACCTTC,CSVWAVDRGSNYGYTF
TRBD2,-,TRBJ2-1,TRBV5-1,TGCGCCAGCAGCTTGGGACTAGCTGACTACAATGAGCAGTTCTTC,CASSLGLADYNEQFF
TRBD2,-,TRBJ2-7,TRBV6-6,TGTGCCAGCAGCCCGGGGGGAAACGAGCAGTACTTC,CASSPGGNEQYF
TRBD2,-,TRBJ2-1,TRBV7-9,TGTGCCAGCAGCTTAAGACTAGCGGGAGCATATGAGCAGTTCTTC,CASSLRLAGAYEQFF
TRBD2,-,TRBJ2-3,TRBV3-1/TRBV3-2,TGTGCCAGCAGCCAAGGGACTAGCGGGATAACAGATACGCAGTATTTT,CASSQGTSGITDTQYF
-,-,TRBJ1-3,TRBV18,TGTGCCAGCTCACCAGCGACAGGAGGTGGAAACACCATATATTTT,CASSPATGGGNTIYF
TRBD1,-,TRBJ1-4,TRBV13,TGTGCCAGCAGCCTTGGACAGGAAGGCGAAAAACTGTTTTTT,CASSLGQEGEKLFF
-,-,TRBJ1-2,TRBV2,TGTGCCAGCACCCGGGAACTGATCTATGGCTACACCTTC,CASTRELIYGYTF
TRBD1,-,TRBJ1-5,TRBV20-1,TGCAGTGCTAGTCTCTCACAGGGGATTTACAATCAGCCCCAGCATTTT,CSASLSQGIYNQPQHF
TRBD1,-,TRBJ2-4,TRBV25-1,TGTGCCAGCAGTGAGTTTCGCGCAGGGGGCGCTTATTACTTC,CASSEFRAGGAYYF
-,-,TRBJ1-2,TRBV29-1,TGCAGCGTCGCTACAGGGAGCTATGGCTACACCTTC,CSVATGSYGYTF